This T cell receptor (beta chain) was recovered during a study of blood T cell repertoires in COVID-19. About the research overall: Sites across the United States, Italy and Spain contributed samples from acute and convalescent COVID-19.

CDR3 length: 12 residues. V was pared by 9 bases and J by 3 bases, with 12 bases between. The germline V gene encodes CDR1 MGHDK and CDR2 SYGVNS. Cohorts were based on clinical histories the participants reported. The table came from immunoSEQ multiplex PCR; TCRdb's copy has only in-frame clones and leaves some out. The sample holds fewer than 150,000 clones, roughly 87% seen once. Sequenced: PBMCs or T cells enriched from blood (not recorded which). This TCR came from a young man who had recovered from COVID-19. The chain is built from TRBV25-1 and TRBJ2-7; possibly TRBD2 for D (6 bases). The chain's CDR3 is CASSGEIYEQYF. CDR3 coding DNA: TGTGCCAGTTCGGGAGAAATCTACGAGCAGTACTTC.